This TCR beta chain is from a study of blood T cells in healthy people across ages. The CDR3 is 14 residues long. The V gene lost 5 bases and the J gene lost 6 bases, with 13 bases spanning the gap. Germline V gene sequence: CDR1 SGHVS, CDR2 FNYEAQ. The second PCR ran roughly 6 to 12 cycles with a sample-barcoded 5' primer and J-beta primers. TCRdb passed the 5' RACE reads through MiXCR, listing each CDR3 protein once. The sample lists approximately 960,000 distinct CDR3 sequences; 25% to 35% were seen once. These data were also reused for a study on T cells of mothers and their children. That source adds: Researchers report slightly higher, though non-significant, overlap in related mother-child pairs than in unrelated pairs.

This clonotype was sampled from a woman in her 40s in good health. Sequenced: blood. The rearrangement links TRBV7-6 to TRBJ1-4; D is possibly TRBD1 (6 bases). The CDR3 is CASSRDTADEKLFF. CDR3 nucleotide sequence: TGTGCCAGCAGCCGGGACACAGCAGATGAAAAACTGTTTTTT.